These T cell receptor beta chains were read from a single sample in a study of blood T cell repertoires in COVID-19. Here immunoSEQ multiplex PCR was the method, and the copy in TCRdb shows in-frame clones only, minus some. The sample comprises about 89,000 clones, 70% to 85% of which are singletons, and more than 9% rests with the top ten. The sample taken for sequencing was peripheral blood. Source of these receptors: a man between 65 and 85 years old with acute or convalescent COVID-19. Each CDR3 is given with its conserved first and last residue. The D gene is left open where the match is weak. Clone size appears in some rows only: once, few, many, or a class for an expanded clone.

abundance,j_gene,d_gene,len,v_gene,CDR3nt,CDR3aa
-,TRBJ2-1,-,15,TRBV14,TGTGCCAGCAGCGAACAGGGCTACGCGTTTCGTGAGCAGTTCTTC,CASSEQGYAFREQFF
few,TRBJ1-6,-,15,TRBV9,TGTGCCAGCAGCGTAGACCTGGGGAGTAATTCACCCCTCCACTTT,CASSVDLGSNSPLHF
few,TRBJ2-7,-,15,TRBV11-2,TGTGCCAGCAGCACCCGACTAGAGGGTCGGTACGAGCAGTACTTC,CASSTRLEGRYEQYF
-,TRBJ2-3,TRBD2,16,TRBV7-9,TGTGCCAGCAGCTCCTCCCTAGCGGCAACCACAGATACGCAGTATTTT,CASSSSLAATTDTQYF
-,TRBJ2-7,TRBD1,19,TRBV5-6,TGTGCCAGCAGCTTGTCCTTTCTGGGACAGGGGGAAACCCCCTACGAGCAGTACTTC,CASSLSFLGQGETPYEQYF
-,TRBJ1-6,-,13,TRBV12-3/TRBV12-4,TGTGCCAGCAGTTTTAGTGCGTTTTCACCCCTCCACTTT,CASSFSAFSPLHF
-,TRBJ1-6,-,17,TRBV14,TGTGCCAGCAGCCAAGATCCAACGAGCTCCTATAATTCACCCCTCCACTTT,CASSQDPTSSYNSPLHF
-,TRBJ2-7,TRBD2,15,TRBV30,TGTGCCTGGAGTGCAATAGCGGGAAGATCCTACGAGCAGTACTTC,CAWSAIAGRSYEQYF
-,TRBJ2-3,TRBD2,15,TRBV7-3,TGTGCCAGCAGCCCCCAGGGACTACTCACAGATACGCAGTATTTT,CASSPQGLLTDTQYF
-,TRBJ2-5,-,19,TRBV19,TGTGCCAGTAGTATAGTGGAACCCCGAAGCGGAGCCCTCCGAGAGACCCAGTACTTC,CASSIVEPRSGALRETQYF
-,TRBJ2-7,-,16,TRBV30,TGTGCCTGGAGTGTTGGAGGGCTAAGGTTTTCCTACGAGCAGTACTTC,CAWSVGGLRFSYEQYF
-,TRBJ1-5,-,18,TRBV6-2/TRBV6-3,TGTGCCAGCAGTCACCCCCGGGGGGCGCGGGCCTTGGATCAGCCCCAGCATTTT,CASSHPRGARALDQPQHF
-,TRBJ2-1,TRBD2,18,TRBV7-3,TGTGCCAGCAGCTTAAATCATAGTCCGGGAGGGCCGGAGAATGAGCAGTTCTTC,CASSLNHSPGGPENEQFF
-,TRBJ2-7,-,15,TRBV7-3,TGTGCCAGCAGCCCCGGAGGGGGGGCAGCCTACGAGCAGTACTTC,CASSPGGGAAYEQYF
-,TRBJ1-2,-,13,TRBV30,TGTGCCTTGGATTCCCCGGGAGGCTATGGCTACACCTTC,CALDSPGGYGYTF
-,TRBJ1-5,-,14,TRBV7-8,TGTGCCAGCAGCTCGAGAGATGACAATCAGCCCCAGCATTTT,CASSSRDDNQPQHF
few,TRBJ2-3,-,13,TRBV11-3,TGTGCCAGCAGGCAAGACAACACAGATACGCAGTATTTT,CASRQDNTDTQYF
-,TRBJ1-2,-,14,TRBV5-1,TGCGCCAGCAGCTTGGACAGAATCGTTAGTGGCTACACCTTC,CASSLDRIVSGYTF
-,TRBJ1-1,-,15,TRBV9,TGTGCCAGCAGCGTAGTTAAGGGGGTGAACACTGAAGCTTTCTTT,CASSVVKGVNTEAFF
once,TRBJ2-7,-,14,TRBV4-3,TGCGCCAGCAGCCAGTTTACCGGGACAAACGAGCAGTACTTC,CASSQFTGTNEQYF
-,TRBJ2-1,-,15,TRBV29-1,TGCAGCGTTGATCAGGCAGACCGACCACATTTTGAGCAGTTCTTC,CSVDQADRPHFEQFF
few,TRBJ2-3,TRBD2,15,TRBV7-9,TGTGCCAGCAGCTTTCGGCGGGGGGGTGCAGATACGCAGTATTTT,CASSFRRGGADTQYF
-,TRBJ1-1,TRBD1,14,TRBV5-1,TGCGCCAGCAGCAGCCCGGGACAGGGCACTGAAGCTTTCTTT,CASSSPGQGTEAFF
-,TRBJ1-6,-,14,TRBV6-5,TGTGCCAGCAGGCCGAGAGGGAGGCACTCACCCCTCCACTTT,CASRPRGRHSPLHF
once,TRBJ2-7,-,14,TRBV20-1,TGCAGTGCTAGTGGCCGGGTGTTTTCCTACGAGCAGTACTTC,CSASGRVFSYEQYF
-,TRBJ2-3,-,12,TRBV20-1,TGCAGTGCTCGTGCCGGGTCAGATACGCAGTATTTT,CSARAGSDTQYF
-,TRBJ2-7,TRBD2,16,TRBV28,TGTGCCAGCAGCTATACTAAAATGACTAGCGGGAACGAGCAGTACTTC,CASSYTKMTSGNEQYF
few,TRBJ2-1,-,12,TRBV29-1,TGCAGCGGCGAGGTCGTCCGCAATGAGCAGTTCTTC,CSGEVVRNEQFF
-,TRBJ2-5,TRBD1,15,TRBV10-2,TGCGCCAGCGAAAGACAGGGCTTCGGACAAGAGACCCAGTACTTC,CASERQGFGQETQYF
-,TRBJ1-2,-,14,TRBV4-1,TGCGCCAGCAGCCAAGAACAGGGCAGCTATGGCTACACCTTC,CASSQEQGSYGYTF
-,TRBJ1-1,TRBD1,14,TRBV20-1,TGCAGTGCTAGTGACAGGGGGCGGAACACTGAAGCTTTCTTT,CSASDRGRNTEAFF
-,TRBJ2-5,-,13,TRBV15,TGTGCCACCAGCAGAGATCGGAGTTTTATCCAGTACTTC,CATSRDRSFIQYF
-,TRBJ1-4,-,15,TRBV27,TGTGCCAGCAGTTTAGGCGGACAAAGAAATGAAAAACTGTTTTTT,CASSLGGQRNEKLFF
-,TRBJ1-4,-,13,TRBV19,TGTGCCAGTAGTATCGCAGGTACTGAAAAACTGTTTTTT,CASSIAGTEKLFF
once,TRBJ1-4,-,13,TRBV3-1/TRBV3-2,TGTGCCAGCAGCCAGGGAGACTATGAAAAACTGTTTTTT,CASSQGDYEKLFF
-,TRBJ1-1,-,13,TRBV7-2,TGTGCCAGCAGCCGACGGAGCGACACTGAAGCTTTCTTT,CASSRRSDTEAFF
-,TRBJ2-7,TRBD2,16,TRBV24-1,TGTGCCACCAGTGACTCTGCTAGCGGGAGGCCCTACGAGCAGTACTTC,CATSDSASGRPYEQYF
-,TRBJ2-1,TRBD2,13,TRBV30,TGTGCCTGGAGCCCCCAAACGGGAGGAGAGCAGTTCTTC,CAWSPQTGGEQFF
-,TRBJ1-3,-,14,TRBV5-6,TGTGCCAGCAGCTTTCAGGGGAAAGGAAACACCATATATTTT,CASSFQGKGNTIYF
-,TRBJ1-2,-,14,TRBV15,TGTGCCACCAGCGTGGATGGGAGGAACTATGGCTACACCTTC,CATSVDGRNYGYTF
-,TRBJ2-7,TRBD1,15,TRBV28,TGTGCCAGCAAAGCAGGGGACAGGGACCTCTACGAGCAGTACTTC,CASKAGDRDLYEQYF
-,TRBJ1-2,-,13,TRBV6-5,TGTGCCAGCAGTTACTCGACATCGGGAGGCTACACCTTC,CASSYSTSGGYTF
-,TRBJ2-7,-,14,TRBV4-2,TGTGCCAGCAGCCAAGAAAGCAGGGACTACGAGCAGTACTTC,CASSQESRDYEQYF
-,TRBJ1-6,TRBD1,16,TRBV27,TGTGCCAGCAGTTTTCTCGGACAGGGCGATAATTCACCCCTCCACTTT,CASSFLGQGDNSPLHF
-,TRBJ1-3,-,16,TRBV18,TGTGCCAGCTCACCATCTTTACACAGATCTGGAAACACCATATATTTT,CASSPSLHRSGNTIYF
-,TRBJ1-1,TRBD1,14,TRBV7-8,TGTGCCAGCAGATGGGGGACAGAGAACACTGAAGCTTTCTTT,CASRWGTENTEAFF
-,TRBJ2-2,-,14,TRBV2,TGTGCCAGCATTCTAGACTCCAACACCGGGGAGCTGTTTTTT,CASILDSNTGELFF
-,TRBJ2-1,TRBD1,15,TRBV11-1,TGTGCCAGCAGCGACCGACAGGGGTCCTACAATGAGCAGTTCTTC,CASSDRQGSYNEQFF
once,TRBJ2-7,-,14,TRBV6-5,TGTGCCAGCATGAGCGGACGGAGCTCCTACGAGCAGTACTTC,CASMSGRSSYEQYF
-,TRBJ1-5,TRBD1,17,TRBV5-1,TGCGCCAGCAGCCCTGGGACAGGTAGGGGTCGGAATCAGCCCCAGCATTTT,CASSPGTGRGRNQPQHF